The following is a TCR beta chain sequence with its context. Its specificity is unknown. The germline V gene encodes CDR1 SGHRS and CDR2 YFSETQ. The CDR3 loop spans 17 amino acids. V gave up 0 bases and J gave up 4 bases; unmatched junction bases: 4. The data originate from a study of TIL therapy for anti-PD-1-resistant metastatic lung cancer. Overall study: Most patients had lung adenocarcinoma. Tumors carried a median 1.5 non-synonymous mutations per megabase.

Sequencing used immunoSEQ v3. Clones were read by immunoSEQ multiplex PCR, and TCRdb kept only the in-frame ones, dropping some. Of tens of thousands of clones in the sample, 70% to 75% were seen once. The sample's time point: pre-treatment sample, taken before nivolumab and TIL therapy. Stage 4 NSCLC adults joined between late 2017 and January 2020. Study observations and caveats: Treatment-naive, never-smoker and oncogene-addicted patients were overrepresented in this highly selected cohort.

The sequence was collected from a person aged 25-80 years with non-small cell lung cancer. Sample: blood, taken at baseline. The chain employs TRBV5-1 and TRBJ2-1; 13 bases line up with TRBD2. The CDR3 here is CASSLALGLAGYNEQFF. In DNA, the CDR3 is TGCGCCAGCAGCTTGGCACTGGGACTAGCGGGATACAATGAGCAGTTCTTC.